The sequence of this T cell receptor (beta chain) was determined in a study of human T cells and chemical hapten exposure. At the level of the study: The sensitizer, 2% DPC, was used on roughly 2 cm by roughly 2 cm of upper inner arm skin. Study-wide results and limits: Clustering by CDR3 similarity yielded significantly more large clusters from expanded TCRs than controls.

A single record per CDR3 protein comes from TCRdb applying MiXCR to the RACE reads. Of over 300,000 distinct CDR3 sequences listed, roughly 4.6% are singletons. The time point: pre-sensitization, week 0. Treatment given: therapeutic diphenylcyclopropenone sensitization with weekly scalp DPC. Concerning this clonotype: Its target is not known.

CDR1 DFQATT and CDR2 SNEGSKA come from the germline V gene (reference sequence). There are 12 residues in the CDR3. V lost 5 bases and J lost 10; bases outside the gene matches: 6. The sequence came from a woman in her 50s with alopecia areata. Some clones in this sample may be carry-over from other donors' samples. This sequence joins TRBV20-1 and TRBJ1-4; 8 bases fit TRBD1. The source was whole blood, collected in connection with sensitization to the hapten diphenylcyclopropenone (DPC). CDR3 in amino acids: CSASGQGVKLFF. The CDR3 coding sequence is TGCAGTGCTTCAGGACAGGGCGTAAAACTGTTTTTT.